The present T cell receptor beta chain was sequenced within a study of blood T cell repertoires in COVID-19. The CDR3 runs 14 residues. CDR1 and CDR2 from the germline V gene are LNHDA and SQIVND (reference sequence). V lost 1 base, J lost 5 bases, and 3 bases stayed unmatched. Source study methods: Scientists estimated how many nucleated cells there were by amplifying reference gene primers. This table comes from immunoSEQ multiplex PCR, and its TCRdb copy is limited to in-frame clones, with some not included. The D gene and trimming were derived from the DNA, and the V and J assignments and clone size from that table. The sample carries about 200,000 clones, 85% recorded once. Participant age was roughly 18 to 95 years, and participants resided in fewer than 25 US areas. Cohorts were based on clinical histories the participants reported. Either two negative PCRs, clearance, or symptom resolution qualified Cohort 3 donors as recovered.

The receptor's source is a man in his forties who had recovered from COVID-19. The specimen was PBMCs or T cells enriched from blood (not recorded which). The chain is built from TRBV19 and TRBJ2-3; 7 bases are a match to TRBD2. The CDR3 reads CASSIGGGKDTQYF. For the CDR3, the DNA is TGTGCCAGTAGTATAGGGGGGGGAAAAGATACGCAGTATTTT.